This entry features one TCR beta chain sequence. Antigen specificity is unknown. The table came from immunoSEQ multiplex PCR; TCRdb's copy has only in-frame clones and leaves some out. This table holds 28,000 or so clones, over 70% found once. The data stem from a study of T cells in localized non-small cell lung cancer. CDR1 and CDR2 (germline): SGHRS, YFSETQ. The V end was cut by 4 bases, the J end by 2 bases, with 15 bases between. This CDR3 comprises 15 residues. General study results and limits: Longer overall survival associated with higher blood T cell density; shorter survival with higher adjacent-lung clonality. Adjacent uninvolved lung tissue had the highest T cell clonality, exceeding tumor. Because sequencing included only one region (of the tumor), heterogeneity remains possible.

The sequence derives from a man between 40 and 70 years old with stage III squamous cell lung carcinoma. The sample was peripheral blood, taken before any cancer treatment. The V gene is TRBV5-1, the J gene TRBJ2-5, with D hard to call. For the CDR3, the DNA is TGCGCCAGCAGCCGAGACCGTCTCCCTCAAGAGACCCAGTACTTC. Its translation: CASSRDRLPQETQYF.